This T cell receptor (beta chain) originates from a study of human thymus T cells. As concerns this clone: Antigen specificity is unknown.

The data were produced by immunoSEQ multiplex PCR, yet TCRdb's version contains in-frame clones alone and is incomplete. The sample holds some 80,000 clones, 96% seen once. Thymus was obtained from resections taken during corrective heart surgery. Samples came from healthy Finnish infants during open corrective cardiac surgery. Study-level points and caveats: Related reports documented highly overlapping thymic repertoires among unrelated individuals.

The CDR3 has 12 amino acids. The V gene lost 8 bases and the J gene lost 7 bases, with 12 bases spanning the gap. Looked up from germline, CDR1 is MDHEN and CDR2 is SYDVKM. The chain links TRBV28 to TRBJ2-1; tentative D call: TRBD2 (5 bases). The sample taken for sequencing was thymus tissue. The clonotype was recovered from a boy less than two years old with a congenital heart defect but otherwise immunologically healthy. The CDR3: CASRGSQNEQFF. CDR3 in DNA: TGTGCCAGCCGGGGATCTCAGAATGAGCAGTTCTTC.